This is a list of T cell receptor beta chains from one sample in a study of post-analysis software for immune sequencing data. One entry per CDR3 protein, called by TCRdb with MiXCR from the PCR reads. The table records around 400,000 distinct CDR3 sequences, 35% to 45% of them present only once. Material: blood. These receptors were obtained from a girl aged 2 to 10 with multiple sclerosis. The CDR3 runs from the conserved cysteine through the conserved F or W. Fields, in order: J gene, clone size, V gene, D gene, CDR3 DNA, CDR3 protein. A D gene is named only where the DNA matches it firmly. Clone size is given for some rows only: seen once, a few or many times, or a class if the clone is expanded.

>TRBJ1-2|NA|TRBV5-6|NA
TGTGCCAGCAGCTTGCCGGGCAGGTGGGCGACCGGCTACACCTTC
CASSLPGRWATGYTF
>TRBJ2-2|NA|TRBV29-1|TRBD1
TGCAGCGTCCGGGACAGGGCGAACACCGGGGAGCTGTTTTTT
CSVRDRANTGELFF
>TRBJ2-3|few|TRBV20-1|NA
TGCAGTGCTAGGTTCCGGGACACCCGAGGTAGCACAGATACGCAGTATTTT
CSARFRDTRGSTDTQYF
>TRBJ2-7|few|TRBV12-3/TRBV12-4|TRBD1
TGTGCCAGCAGTCTTAACCGGGACAGGGCCGAGCAGTACTTC
CASSLNRDRAEQYF
>TRBJ2-3|NA|TRBV29-1|NA
TGCAGCGTTGAAGATCTTCCGACAGAAGCAGATACGCAGTATTTT
CSVEDLPTEADTQYF
>TRBJ2-1|few|TRBV6-5|TRBD2
TGTGCCAGCAGTTATGGGACTAGCGGGAGGAATGAGCAGTTCTTC
CASSYGTSGRNEQFF
>TRBJ2-6|NA|TRBV12-3/TRBV12-4|NA
TGTGCCAGCAGGCCGGGACCGGTGACCTCTGGGGCCAACGTCCTGACTTTC
CASRPGPVTSGANVLTF
>TRBJ1-2|NA|TRBV3-1|NA
TGTGCCAGCAGCCAATGGGCTAGGGGCGGCTACACCTTC
CASSQWARGGYTF
>TRBJ1-1|once|TRBV5-1|NA
TGCGCCAGCAGTGCGGGGCAGGAGAGGAACACTGAAGCTTTCTTT
CASSAGQERNTEAFF
>TRBJ2-7|NA|TRBV6-1|TRBD1
TGTGCCAGCGGGGAGGGACAGGGTAGGTACGAGCAGTACTTC
CASGEGQGRYEQYF
>TRBJ2-7|NA|TRBV7-2|NA
TGTGCCAGCAGCTTAGGTTCATCAGGGTACCCCTACGAGCAGTACTTC
CASSLGSSGYPYEQYF
>TRBJ1-5|NA|TRBV19|NA
TGTGCCAGTAGTGTCCTGTTAGGGGTGTCTAATCAGCCCCAGCATTTT
CASSVLLGVSNQPQHF
>TRBJ2-5|NA|TRBV6-5|NA
TGTGCCAGCAGTTACCGAAAAAGCTACAATGAGCAGTACTTC
CASSYRKSYNEQYF
>TRBJ1-6|NA|TRBV7-9|NA
TGTGCCAGCAGCTTAGTGTCAGATTATAATTCACCCCTCCACTTT
CASSLVSDYNSPLHF
>TRBJ2-3|few|TRBV12-3/TRBV12-4|NA
TGTGCCAGCAGTGGACGAAGGGGAGGACCACACACAGATACGCAGTATTTT
CASSGRRGGPHTDTQYF
>TRBJ1-6|NA|TRBV20-1|NA
TGCAGTGCCAGAAAAGTCAATTCACCCCTCCACTTT
CSARKVNSPLHF
>TRBJ2-6|few|TRBV5-5|NA
TGTGCCAGCAGCTTCCAAGTAACCTACTCTGGGGCCAACGTCCTGACTTTC
CASSFQVTYSGANVLTF
>TRBJ1-5|NA|TRBV20-1|TRBD1
TGCAGTGCCGCGACAGGGGGGGTCCAGCCCCAGCATTTT
CSAATGGVQPQHF
>TRBJ1-2|NA|TRBV6-2/TRBV6-3|NA
TGTGCCAGCAGGCCAGGGGTAGGCTATGGCTACACCTTC
CASRPGVGYGYTF
>TRBJ1-5|few|TRBV28|TRBD1
TGTGCCAGCAGCCGAGGGGGCGACAGGGACAATCAGCCCCAGCATTTT
CASSRGGDRDNQPQHF
>TRBJ1-4|few|TRBV28|NA
TGTGCCAGCAAGTTCTCGGGCAGTAATGAAAAACTGTTTTTT
CASKFSGSNEKLFF
>TRBJ2-7|few|TRBV12-3/TRBV12-4|NA
TGTGCCAGCAGTTTTGCGGGACAGAACTACGAGCAGTACTTC
CASSFAGQNYEQYF
>TRBJ2-3|once|TRBV6-1|NA
TGTGCCAGCAGCCCCGGGAACCAATACACAGGTACGCAGTATTTT
CASSPGNQYTGTQYF
>TRBJ2-1|NA|TRBV7-2|TRBD2
TGTGCCAGCAGCTTGGCGGGGGAGTACAATGATCAGTTCTTC
CASSLAGEYNDQFF
>TRBJ2-7|few|TRBV20-1|TRBD1
TGCAGTGCTAGAGATCCGGGACAGGGCTACGAGCAGTACTTC
CSARDPGQGYEQYF
>TRBJ1-2|NA|TRBV20-1|NA
TGCAGTGCTAGGAGTGGGGACGGCTATGGCTACACCTTC
CSARSGDGYGYTF
>TRBJ1-5|NA|TRBV10-2|TRBD1
TGCGCCAGCAGCCTGGACAGGATAGGACAGCCCCAGCATTTT
CASSLDRIGQPQHF
>TRBJ2-5|NA|TRBV20-1|NA
TGCAGTGCACAGGGGGGGGTAGCGGGAGTCTTGGAGGAGACCCAGTACTTC
CSAQGGVAGVLEETQYF
>TRBJ1-6|NA|TRBV27|NA
TGTGCCAGCAGTTTGGAGACAGTTAATTCACCCCTCCACTTT
CASSLETVNSPLHF
>TRBJ2-7|NA|TRBV5-1|NA
TGCGCCAGCAGCCTCCTGGACCCCTACGAGCAGTACTTC
CASSLLDPYEQYF
>TRBJ2-5|NA|TRBV20-1|TRBD2
TGCAGTGCTGAATTGACTAGCGGAACAGAGACCCAGTACTTC
CSAELTSGTETQYF
>TRBJ2-1|NA|TRBV10-3|TRBD2
TGTGCCATCAGTGAGTCGACTCTGTGGACTAGCGGGGTTAGTGAGCAGTTCTTC
CAISESTLWTSGVSEQFF
>TRBJ1-1|NA|TRBV6-5|NA
TGTGCCAGCAGTTACGTAGTGAACACTGAAGCTTTCTTT
CASSYVVNTEAFF
>TRBJ2-2|NA|TRBV9|NA
TGTGCCAGCAGCGCGAGGAGCACCGGGGAGCTGTTTTTT
CASSARSTGELFF
>TRBJ2-3|NA|TRBV7-2|NA
TGTGCCAGCAGCCCTCGAAAATCTTCAGATACGCAGTATTTT
CASSPRKSSDTQYF
>TRBJ2-6|NA|TRBV12-3/TRBV12-4|NA
TGTGCCAGCAGTTTTACCTCTGGGGCCAACGTCCTGACTTTC
CASSFTSGANVLTF
>TRBJ2-1|many|TRBV5-1|NA
TGCGCCAGCAGCTTGAGTGGCTCCTACAATGAGCAGTTCTTC
CASSLSGSYNEQFF
>TRBJ1-6|few|TRBV20-1|NA
TGCAGTGCTAGCAGCGGAGGGTCACCCCTCCACTTT
CSASSGGSPLHF
>TRBJ1-2|NA|TRBV7-9|NA
TGTGCCAGCAGTCCTTTTGAAGGAGCTAACTATGGCTACACCTTC
CASSPFEGANYGYTF
>TRBJ2-7|NA|TRBV20-1|TRBD2
TGCAGTGCTAGCCGAGCGGGAGGGCTTTTCTACGAGCAGTACTTC
CSASRAGGLFYEQYF
>TRBJ1-1|NA|TRBV27|NA
TGTGCCAGCAGTTTATCAGGGTTCACTGAAGCTTTCTTT
CASSLSGFTEAFF
>TRBJ2-5|NA|TRBV20-1|NA
TGCAGTGCTAGAATCCGGGACGGGGACGAAGAGACCCAGTACTTC
CSARIRDGDEETQYF
>TRBJ2-5|NA|TRBV5-1|NA
TGCGCCAGCAGCTTGTGGGGGGGGCAGTTAAGTGGAGAGACCCAGTACTTC
CASSLWGGQLSGETQYF
>TRBJ1-1|few|TRBV5-1|TRBD1
TGCGCCAGCAGACCTACAGGGGGGGAAATCGAAGCTTTCTTT
CASRPTGGEIEAFF
>TRBJ2-1|NA|TRBV20-1|TRBD2
TGCAGTGCTAGAGAGGGAGGGTACAATGAGCAGTTCTTC
CSAREGGYNEQFF
>TRBJ2-5|few|TRBV6-5|NA
TGTGCCAGCAGGCAGGGCCAAGAGACCCAGTACTTC
CASRQGQETQYF
>TRBJ2-1|few|TRBV29-1|NA
TGCAGCGTTTGTGGCAGCGGAGCCCAAGTACTCAATGAGCAGTTCTTC
CSVCGSGAQVLNEQFF
>TRBJ1-1|few|TRBV29-1|NA
TGCAGCGTTCAGGTACTGGTAGGAGCTTTCTTT
CSVQVLVGAFF
>TRBJ2-1|NA|TRBV12-3/TRBV12-4|NA
TGCGCCAGCAAAACTCAACGGGGGAGCTCCTACAATGAGCAGTTCTTC
CASKTQRGSSYNEQFF
>TRBJ2-5|few|TRBV3-1|NA
TGTGCCAGCAGCCAAGGAGGGACATACCAAGAGACCCAGTACTTC
CASSQGGTYQETQYF
>TRBJ2-1|NA|TRBV7-9|TRBD2
TGTGCCAGCAGCCGATGGACTAGCGGGATTAACTACAATGAGCAGTTCTTC
CASSRWTSGINYNEQFF
>TRBJ2-7|few|TRBV7-9|NA
TGTGCCAGCAGCTCATCCGGGACAAAGGACGAGCAGTACTTC
CASSSSGTKDEQYF
>TRBJ2-7|NA|TRBV5-5|TRBD1
TGCGCCAGCAGCTTCGGACAGGGGAACTACGAGCAGTACTTC
CASSFGQGNYEQYF